Listed below are T cell receptor beta chains from one sample, sequenced in a study of blood T cell repertoires in COVID-19. Repertoires were generated with immunoSEQ multiplex PCR, while TCRdb's copy carries only in-frame clones and drops some. The sample lists 140,000 or so clones, more than 75% occurring once. Sequences were obtained from peripheral blood. The receptors shown here come from a woman in her fifties or sixties with acute or convalescent COVID-19. Each CDR3 is given with its conserved first and last residue. A D gene is named only where the DNA matches it firmly. The size field is filled for only some rows; it gives once, few, many or a size class.

TGTGCCAGCAGCCAAGAAAAAGGAGGGGGCAGGGGCTACACCTTC CASSQEKGGGRGYTF TRBV14 NA TRBJ1-2 TRBD1
TGTGCCTGGACAGGCCAAGTTGGTTCACCCCTCCACTTT CAWTGQVGSPLHF TRBV30 NA TRBJ1-6 NA
TGTGCCAGCAGCAAATGGGCCGGGACAGACGTTAATCAGCCCCAGCATTTT CASSKWAGTDVNQPQHF TRBV7-9 NA TRBJ1-5 TRBD1
TGTGCCAGTAGTATCCTCGGGGGATACAATGAGCAGTTCTTC CASSILGGYNEQFF TRBV19 once TRBJ2-1 NA
TGTGCCAGCAGCCCCGAGGGGGCTGGGGCCAACGTCCTGACTTTC CASSPEGAGANVLTF TRBV5-6 NA TRBJ2-6 NA
TGTGCCAGCAGACTGGGGGGGCGTGCTCGCGTTGAACCCCTCCACTTT CASRLGGRARVEPLHF TRBV28 NA TRBJ1-6 NA
TGTGCCTGGAGTGGAGGAGACAGGGGGAATCAGCCCCAGCATTTT CAWSGGDRGNQPQHF TRBV30 NA TRBJ1-5 TRBD1
TGCGCCAGCAGCCAAGAAAGGACAGGGGGCACAGATACGCAGTATTTT CASSQERTGGTDTQYF TRBV4-3 NA TRBJ2-3 TRBD1
TGTGCCAGTGAGGGACAGTCTAACTATGGCTACACCTTC CASEGQSNYGYTF TRBV19 NA TRBJ1-2 TRBD1
TGTGCCAGCAGTTACTCGCGGGGGACTGAAGCTTTCTTT CASSYSRGTEAFF TRBV6-5 NA TRBJ1-1 NA
TGCGCCAGCAGCTCCCAGGATGACACTGAAGCTTTCTTT CASSSQDDTEAFF TRBV5-1 NA TRBJ1-1 NA
TGTGCCAGCAGTGACGGGACTTCCTACGAGCAGTACTTC CASSDGTSYEQYF TRBV28 NA TRBJ2-7 NA
TGTGCCACCAGTGACGGGACTTTCAACGAGCAGTACTTC CATSDGTFNEQYF TRBV24-1 few TRBJ2-7 NA
TGTGCCAGCAGTTACCAGACAGGGGCTACTGAAAAACTGTTTTTT CASSYQTGATEKLFF TRBV6-5 few TRBJ1-4 TRBD1
TGTGCCAGTAGTATAGATCGGGGGGGGCACCAAGCGTATTTT CASSIDRGGHQAYF TRBV19 NA TRBJ2-3 TRBD2
TGTGCCAGCAGCTTAGATACTCATCGCGAAGCTTTCTTT CASSLDTHREAFF TRBV11-2 NA TRBJ1-1 NA
TGTGCCACCACCCCGGGTGGCAATCAGCCCCAGCATTTT CATTPGGNQPQHF TRBV19 NA TRBJ1-5 NA
TGTGCCAGCATGCCCACAGGGGACTACGAGCAGTACTTC CASMPTGDYEQYF TRBV6-6 NA TRBJ2-7 TRBD1
TGTGCCAGCAGCCCATTTGCGGGACCGGGGGGAAACACCATATATTTT CASSPFAGPGGNTIYF TRBV7-9 NA TRBJ1-3 NA
TGTGCCAGCAGTCCAGAGTCAGGGGATCTTGCCTTC CASSPESGDLAF TRBV12-3/TRBV12-4 NA TRBJ1-2 NA
TGTGCCAGCAGCTTAGGCGGTGGGGGGGCCTTGGAGACCCAGTACTTC CASSLGGGGALETQYF TRBV7-2 NA TRBJ2-5 NA
TGTGCCAGCGAGGGGACAGCTAACTATGGCTACACCTTC CASEGTANYGYTF TRBV9 NA TRBJ1-2 TRBD1
TGTGCCAGCAGTCAGCAGGGACAGGGAGGCTACACCTTC CASSQQGQGGYTF TRBV6-6 NA TRBJ1-2 TRBD1
TGCGCCAGCAGCACCGAGGGACAGGCGAACACTGAAGCTTTCTTT CASSTEGQANTEAFF TRBV5-1 NA TRBJ1-1 TRBD1
TGTGCCAGCACTTTTGACCCCCCTGGGAGCACTGAAGCTTTCTTT CASTFDPPGSTEAFF TRBV27 few TRBJ1-1 NA
TGTGCCAGCAGCCAAGGGGGGGGACAGGGATACGAGCAGTACTTC CASSQGGGQGYEQYF TRBV4-2 NA TRBJ2-7 TRBD1
TGTGCCAGCAGCGAGGGAGGGGTCTCCTACAATGAGCAGTTCTTC CASSEGGVSYNEQFF TRBV9 NA TRBJ2-1 TRBD2
TGTGCCAGCAACCCAGCGGGGGGGCACGAGCAGTACTTC CASNPAGGHEQYF TRBV7-2 NA TRBJ2-7 TRBD2